The 5 T cell receptor beta chains listed next were all sequenced from one sample in a study of T cells after yellow fever vaccination. TCRdb re-derived calls from the 5' RACE reads in MiXCR, one entry per CDR3 protein. The data contain about 580,000 distinct CDR3 sequences, about 17% of them singletons. Sample: PBMCs, taken 4 to 5 days after the first yellow fever vaccination. All receptors come from a man aged 18 to 30 who received the YFV17D yellow fever vaccine.

This clonotype was recorded a few times. CDR3 nucleotides: TGTGCCAGCAGTGAATCTTGGACAGGGGAAGCTTTCTTT. Its translation is CASSESWTGEAFF. The gene calls are TRBV2 and TRBJ1-1; 8 bases are a match to TRBD1. V trimming: 2 bases; J trimming: 8 bases; junction bases outside the gene matches: 4. Germline CDR1 SNHLY, CDR2 FYNNEI. The CDR3 has 13 amino acids.

This sequence joins TRBV20-1 and TRBJ2-7; D may correspond to TRBD1 or TRBD2 (5 bases each). The CDR3 length is 11 residues. Germline CDR1 reads DFQATT; CDR2 reads SNEGSKA (reference sequence). The germline V and J ends were trimmed by 3 bases and 6 bases, with 9 bases remaining between them. CDR3 residues: CSARAGTEQYF. CDR3 sequence (DNA): TGCAGTGCTAGGGCCGGGACCGAGCAGTACTTC.

This clonotype turned up a few times. The chain combines TRBV6-5 with TRBJ2-1; 8 nucleotides agree with TRBD2. V lost 4 bases and J lost 6; bases outside the gene matches: 14. There are 17 residues in the CDR3. In germline, CDR1 is MNHEY, CDR2 SVGAGI. The CDR3 DNA reads as TGTGCCAGCAGTTTCGACTCGAGTTGGACTAGCATCAATGAGCAGTTCTTC. It specifies CASSFDSSWTSINEQFF.

The rearrangement links TRBV27 to TRBJ2-1; TRBD2 is a possible D gene (5 bases). V was shortened by 6 bases and J by 0 bases, with 12 bases between the two germline ends. Germline values: CDR1 MNHEY, CDR2 SMNVEV (reference sequence). This CDR3 spans 15 amino acids. The CDR3 nucleotides are TGTGCCAGCAGCCTAGACACTAGCTCCTACAATGAGCAGTTCTTC. Translation gives CASSLDTSSYNEQFF.

This clonotype was recorded a few times. The rearrangement uses TRBV6-5 and TRBJ1-1, with a tentative D call TRBD1 (6 bases). This CDR3 comprises 14 residues. Germline V lookup: CDR1 MNHEY, CDR2 SVGAGI. Trimming pared 2 bases from V and 3 bases from J, leaving 10 bases between. The CDR3 reads CASSYEAGDTEAFF. The CDR3 DNA reads as TGTGCCAGCAGTTACGAGGCAGGGGACACTGAAGCTTTCTTT.